This T cell receptor beta chain was identified during a study of shared clonotypes between healthy human individuals. Study background: Donor ages ranged 18 to 49 years: a couple of women, a few men.

Germline values: CDR1 SEHNR, CDR2 FQNEAQ (reference sequence). V trimming: 4 bases; J trimming: 3 bases; junction bases outside the gene matches: 3. The CDR3 runs to 15 residues. This clone showed up just once. The antigen remains unidentified. General observations from the study: Estimated clonotype richness was generally higher in naive than memory subsets.

Each cell subset's genomic DNA was divided evenly among several immunoSEQ plates. Sequenced by immunoSEQ multiplex PCR; TCRdb stores in-frame clones only, minus some. This sample has under 2.5 million clones, with roughly 92% found just once. Naive CD45RA+ and memory CD45RA-negative subsets were split from CD4+ cells. The chain is built from TRBV7-9 and TRBJ1-4; 9 bases line up with TRBD1. The sequence derives from a man between 18 and 29 years old in good health. Some clones in this sample may be carry-over from other donors' samples. Material for sequencing was naive CD4+ T cells from PBMCs. The subset: CD45RA+ positively selected. This CDR3 is CASSYRQGANEKLFF. DNA of the CDR3: TGTGCCAGCAGCTACCGACAGGGGGCTAATGAAAAACTGTTTTTT. Combining the CDR3 with reference TRBV7-9 and TRBJ1-4 gives the whole variable domain DTGVSQNPRHKITKRGQNVTFRCDPISEHNRLYWYRQTLGQGPEFLTYFQNEAQLEKSRLLSDRFSAERPKGSFSTLEIQRTEQGDSAMYLCASSYRQGANEKLFFGSGTQLSVL.